This is a list of T cell receptor beta chains from one sample in a study of blood T cell repertoires in COVID-19. Some clones are missing from TCRdb's copy, which holds only in-frame ones; the method was immunoSEQ multiplex PCR. The profile covers approximately 150,000 clones, with about 86% appearing a single time and roughly 8% taken by the ten largest. The sample comprised peripheral blood. These receptors were taken from a woman between 55 and 75 years old with acute or convalescent COVID-19. The CDR3 runs from the conserved cysteine through the conserved F or W. D genes are given only for firm matches. Clone size, where shown, is once, few, many, or a class for clones that have expanded.

>TRBV5-1|TRBJ1-1|14|.|.
TGCGCCAGCAGCTCGGTACAGGGAAACACTGAAGCTTTCTTT
CASSSVQGNTEAFF
>TRBV28|TRBJ1-2|14|.|.
TGTGCCAGCAGAGGGACACCCGGGATCTATGGCTACACCTTC
CASRGTPGIYGYTF
>TRBV6-4|TRBJ2-2|16|.|TRBD2
TGTGCCAGCAGTGAAATCGGGACTACCAACACCGGGGAGCTGTTTTTT
CASSEIGTTNTGELFF
>TRBV9|TRBJ1-6|17|.|.
TGTGCCAGCAGCGTAGAGGGGGAGGGGAGCTATAATTCACCCCTCCACTTT
CASSVEGEGSYNSPLHF
>TRBV5-4|TRBJ2-1|13|.|.
TGTGCCAGCAGGAAGACTACCTACAATGAGCAGTTCTTC
CASRKTTYNEQFF
>TRBV30|TRBJ1-2|11|.|.
TGTGCCTTGGAGGGGGGGTATGGCTACACCTTC
CALEGGYGYTF
>TRBV9|TRBJ2-7|19|once|.
TGTGCCAGCAGCGTAGGAGAGGCGTCGTCGACCCCGAGCTCCTACGAGCAGTACTTC
CASSVGEASSTPSSYEQYF
>TRBV7-8|TRBJ2-7|15|.|.
TGTGCCAGCAGCTTAGTAGGGGGAAGGTCCTACGAGCAGTACTTC
CASSLVGGRSYEQYF
>TRBV11-3|TRBJ1-1|13|.|.
TGTGCCAGCAGCTTAGTGGGGGGTACTGAAGCTTTCTTT
CASSLVGGTEAFF
>TRBV28|TRBJ1-2|14|.|TRBD1
TGTGCCAGCAGAACTGGACAGGGTAGTTATGGCTACACCTTC
CASRTGQGSYGYTF
>TRBV11-2|TRBJ2-7|15|.|TRBD2
TGTGCCAGCAGCTTTGCAGCGGGGGTCTCCTACGAGCAGTACTTC
CASSFAAGVSYEQYF
>TRBV28|TRBJ1-2|14|.|TRBD1
TGTGCCAGCAGTTCCCCCTGGGACAGCTTTGGCTACACCTTC
CASSSPWDSFGYTF
>TRBV6-2/TRBV6-3|TRBJ1-1|13|.|.
TGTGCCAGCAGTCTGCAAGGGGGCACTGAAGCTTTCTTT
CASSLQGGTEAFF
>TRBV5-1|TRBJ2-1|14|.|TRBD1
TGCGCCAGCAGCCCGGGACAGGGATACAATGAGCAGTTCTTC
CASSPGQGYNEQFF
>TRBV6-5|TRBJ2-1|15|once|.
TGTGCCAGCAGTTACTCTCGGGACACTTACAATGAGCAGTTCTTC
CASSYSRDTYNEQFF
>TRBV11-2|TRBJ2-1|14|.|.
TGTGCCAGCAGCTTAGACCCCGGGGACAATGAGCAGTTCTTC
CASSLDPGDNEQFF
>TRBV4-1|TRBJ1-5|17|.|.
TGCGCCAGCAGCCAAGAAGGGATAGGGGGGGGCAATCAGCCCCAGCATTTT
CASSQEGIGGGNQPQHF
>TRBV7-2|TRBJ2-7|14|.|TRBD2
TGTGCCAGCAGCCTTAGCGGGGTCTCCTACGAGCAGTACTTC
CASSLSGVSYEQYF
>TRBV28|TRBJ1-2|16|.|.
TGTGCCAGCCGCCAAGTGGGTGGGTACAGCCTCTATGGCTACACCTTC
CASRQVGGYSLYGYTF
>TRBV2|TRBJ1-6|15|few|.
TGTGCCAGCATCGTTACGAACAGCTTTAATTCACCCCTCCACTTT
CASIVTNSFNSPLHF
>TRBV4-1|TRBJ2-3|18|once|.
TGCGCCAGCAGCCAAGATAGGTTGCTAGTTATCGGCACAGATACGCAGTATTTT
CASSQDRLLVIGTDTQYF
>TRBV30|TRBJ1-1|11|.|TRBD1
TGTGCCTGGAGAGACAGGGATGAAGCTTTCTTT
CAWRDRDEAFF
>TRBV27|TRBJ1-1|15|.|TRBD1
TGTGCCAGCAGTTGGGTGGGCAGGGGGCCCACTGAAGCTTTCTTT
CASSWVGRGPTEAFF
>TRBV19|TRBJ1-5|17|few|.
TGTGCCAGTAGTATCTTGGTGAGTCTATATAGCAATCAGCCCCAGCATTTT
CASSILVSLYSNQPQHF
>TRBV9|TRBJ1-4|16|.|TRBD1
TGTGCCAGCAGCGTAGTAGGAGGGGACAGGGGAGGAAAACTGTTTTTT
CASSVVGGDRGGKLFF
>TRBV19|TRBJ2-7|15|.|TRBD2
TGTGCCAGTAGTCCGGGACTAGCGGGCGCCTACGAGCAGTACTTC
CASSPGLAGAYEQYF